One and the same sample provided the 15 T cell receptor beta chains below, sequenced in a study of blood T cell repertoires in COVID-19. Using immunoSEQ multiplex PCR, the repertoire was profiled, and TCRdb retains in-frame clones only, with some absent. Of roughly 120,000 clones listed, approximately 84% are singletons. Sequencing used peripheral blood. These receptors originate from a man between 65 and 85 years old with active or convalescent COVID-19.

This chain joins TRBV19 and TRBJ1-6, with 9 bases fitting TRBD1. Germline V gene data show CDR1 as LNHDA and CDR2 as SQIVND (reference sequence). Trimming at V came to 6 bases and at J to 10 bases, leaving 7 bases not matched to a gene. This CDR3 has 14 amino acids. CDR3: CASSLDRGESPLHF. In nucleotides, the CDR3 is TGTGCCAGTAGCCTCGACAGGGGGGAATCACCCCTCCACTTT.

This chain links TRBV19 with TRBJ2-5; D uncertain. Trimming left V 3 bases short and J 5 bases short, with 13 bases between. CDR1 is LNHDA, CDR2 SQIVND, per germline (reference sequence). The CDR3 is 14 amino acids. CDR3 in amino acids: CASSMSLRMETQYF. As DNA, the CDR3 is TGTGCCAGTAGTATGTCTTTGCGAATGGAGACCCAGTACTTC.

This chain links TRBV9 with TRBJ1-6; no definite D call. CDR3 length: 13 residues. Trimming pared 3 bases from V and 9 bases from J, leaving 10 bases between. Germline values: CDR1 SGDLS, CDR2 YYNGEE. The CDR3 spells CASSATQGSPLHF. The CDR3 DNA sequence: TGTGCCAGCAGCGCGACTCAAGGTTCACCCCTCCACTTT.

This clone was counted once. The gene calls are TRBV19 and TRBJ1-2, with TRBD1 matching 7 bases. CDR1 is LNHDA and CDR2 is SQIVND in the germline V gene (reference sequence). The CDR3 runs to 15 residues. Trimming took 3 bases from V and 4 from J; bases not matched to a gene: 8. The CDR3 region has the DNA TGTGCCAGTAGTATGGGACAGCTAGACATCTATGGCTACACCTTC. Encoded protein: CASSMGQLDIYGYTF.

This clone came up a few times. The CDR3 region is CASSPDQGPYGYTF. CDR3 nucleotide sequence: TGTGCCAGCAGCCCGGACCAGGGTCCCTATGGCTACACCTTC. The J gene is TRBJ1-2, the V gene TRBV9; TRBD1 might be the D (5 bases). This CDR3 is 14 amino acids long. Germline V gene data show CDR1 as SGDLS and CDR2 as YYNGEE. V lost 4 bases to trimming and J lost 4 bases, with 14 bases between them.

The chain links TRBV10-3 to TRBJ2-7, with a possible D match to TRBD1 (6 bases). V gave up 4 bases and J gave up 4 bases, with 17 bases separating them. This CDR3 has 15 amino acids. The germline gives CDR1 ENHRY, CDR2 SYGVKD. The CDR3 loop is CAISVGAGRSYEQYF. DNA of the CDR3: TGTGCCATCAGTGTGGGGGCCGGGCGGAGTTACGAGCAGTACTTC.

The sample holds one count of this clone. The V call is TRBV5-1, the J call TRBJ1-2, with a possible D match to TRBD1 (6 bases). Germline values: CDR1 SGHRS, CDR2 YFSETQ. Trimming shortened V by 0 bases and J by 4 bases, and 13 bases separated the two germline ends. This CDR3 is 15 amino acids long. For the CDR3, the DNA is TGCGCCAGCAGCTTGGCACAGGACAGAGGCTATGGCTACACCTTC. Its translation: CASSLAQDRGYGYTF. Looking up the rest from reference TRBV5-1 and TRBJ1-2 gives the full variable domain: KAGVTQTPRYLIKTRGQQVTLSCSPISGHRSVSWYQQTPGQGLQFLFEYFSETQRNKGNFPGRFSGRQFSNSRSEMNVSTLELGDSALYLCASSLAQDRGYGYTFGSGTRLTVV.

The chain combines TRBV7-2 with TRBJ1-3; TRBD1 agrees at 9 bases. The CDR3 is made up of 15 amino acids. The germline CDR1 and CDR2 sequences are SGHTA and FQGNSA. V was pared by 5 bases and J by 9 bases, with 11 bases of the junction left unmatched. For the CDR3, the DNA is TGTGCCAGCAGCAAGGGACAGGGATTAGAGGGCACCATATATTTT. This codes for CASSKGQGLEGTIYF. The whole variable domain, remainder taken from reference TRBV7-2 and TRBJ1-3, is GAGVSQSPSNKVTEKGKDVELRCDPISGHTALYWYRQSLGQGLEFLIYFQGNSAPDKSGLPSDRFSAERTGGSVSTLTIQRTQQEDSAVYLCASSKGQGLEGTIYFGEGSWLTVV.

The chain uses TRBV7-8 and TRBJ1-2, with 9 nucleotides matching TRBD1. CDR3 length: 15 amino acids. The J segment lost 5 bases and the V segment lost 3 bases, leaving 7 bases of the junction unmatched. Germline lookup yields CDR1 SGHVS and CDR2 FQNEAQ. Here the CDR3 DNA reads TGTGCCAGCAGCTTTGGACAGGGGAAGGGGTATGGCTACACCTTC. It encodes CASSFGQGKGYGYTF.

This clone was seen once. CDR3 in amino acids: CASSDTGTYGYTF. The CDR3 nucleotides are TGTGCCAGCAGTGATACAGGGACCTATGGCTACACCTTC. V is TRBV6-1 and J is TRBJ1-2; the D gene is possibly TRBD1 (6 bases). Trimming left V 3 bases short and J 4 bases short, with 9 bases between. Germline CDR1 and CDR2: MNHNS and SASEGT. This CDR3 has 13 amino acids.

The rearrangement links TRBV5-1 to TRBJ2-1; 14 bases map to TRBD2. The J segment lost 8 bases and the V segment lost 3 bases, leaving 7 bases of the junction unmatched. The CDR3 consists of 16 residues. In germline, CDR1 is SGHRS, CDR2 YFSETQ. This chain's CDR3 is CASSYRTSGGYDEQFF. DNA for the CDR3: TGCGCCAGCAGCTACCGGACTAGCGGGGGGTATGATGAGCAGTTCTTC.

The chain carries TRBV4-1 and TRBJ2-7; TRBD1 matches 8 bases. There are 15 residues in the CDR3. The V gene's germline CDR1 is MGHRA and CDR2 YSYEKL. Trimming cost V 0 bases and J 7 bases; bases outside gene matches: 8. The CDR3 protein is CASSQDFGQGLEQYF. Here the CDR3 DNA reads TGCGCCAGCAGCCAAGACTTCGGACAGGGCCTGGAGCAGTACTTC.

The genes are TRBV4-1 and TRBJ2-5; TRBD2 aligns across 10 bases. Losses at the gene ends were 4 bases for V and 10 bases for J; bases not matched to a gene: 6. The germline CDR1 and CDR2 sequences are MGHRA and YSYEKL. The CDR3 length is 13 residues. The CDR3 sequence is CASSLPTSGLQYF. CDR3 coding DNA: TGCGCCAGCAGCCTCCCGACTAGCGGGCTCCAGTACTTC.

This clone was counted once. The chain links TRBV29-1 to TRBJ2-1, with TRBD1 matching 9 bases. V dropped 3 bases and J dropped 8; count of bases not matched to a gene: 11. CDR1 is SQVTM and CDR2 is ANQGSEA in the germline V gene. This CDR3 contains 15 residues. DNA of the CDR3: TGCAGCGTTGAGGGGGGACAGGGTGGAATCTATGAGCAGTTCTTC. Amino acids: CSVEGGQGGIYEQFF.

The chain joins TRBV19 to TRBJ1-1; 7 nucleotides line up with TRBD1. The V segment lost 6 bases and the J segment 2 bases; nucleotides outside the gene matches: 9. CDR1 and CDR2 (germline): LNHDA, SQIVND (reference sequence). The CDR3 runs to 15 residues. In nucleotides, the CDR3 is TGTGCCAGTAGCAGACAGGGAAGGGGAAACACTGAAGCTTTCTTT. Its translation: CASSRQGRGNTEAFF.